This T cell receptor beta chain was obtained from a study of control samples from healthy donors and cancer patients. Profiling relied on immunoSEQ multiplex PCR, and the TCRdb table lists in-frame clones only, not all of them. Of 150,000 to 200,000 clones listed, 90% to 95% are singletons. Trimming pared 4 bases from V and 8 bases from J, leaving 13 bases between. The CDR3 has 14 residues. CDR1 and CDR2 (germline): SGHDT, YYEEEE. The chain combines TRBV5-6 with TRBJ1-6, with D maybe TRBD1 (6 bases). The receptor's source is a woman in her forties in good health. The source material was blood. CDR3 in amino acids: CASSRKHRDSPLHF. The CDR3 DNA reads TGTGCCAGCAGCCGCAAACACAGGGATTCACCCCTCCACTTT.